These 10 T cell receptor beta chains came from one sample sequenced in a study of cytomegalovirus exposure and HLA in healthy donors. The primer mix had 60 Vbeta and 13 Jbeta primers. Sequenced by immunoSEQ multiplex PCR; TCRdb stores in-frame clones only, minus some. The sample records about 200,000 clones, about 85% being singletons. Sequencing was done on a sample of PBMCs. These receptors came from a male donor in good health and CMV-seropositive.

Only a few counts were recorded for this clone. This chain uses TRBV5-1 with TRBJ2-5; D is unclear. This CDR3 comprises 14 residues. Germline assignment: CDR1 SGHRS and CDR2 YFSETQ. Trimming took off 2 bases at V and 0 bases at J, with 8 bases between the two ends. In nucleotides, the CDR3 is TGCGCCAGCAGCTTATCAGTGTACCAAGAGACCCAGTACTTC. Amino acids: CASSLSVYQETQYF.

This clone has only one observation. The chain couples TRBV7-2 to TRBJ1-2; no definite D call. Trimming shortened V by 6 bases and J by 8 bases, and 16 bases separated the two germline ends. Germline loops: CDR1 SGHTA, CDR2 FQGNSA. The CDR3 is 13 residues long. CDR3 protein: CASRLGGGYGYTF. The CDR3 DNA is TGTGCCAGCAGACTAGGAGGAGGGTACGGCTACACCTTC.

The J gene is TRBJ2-7, the V gene TRBV7-3; TRBD2 matches 11 bases. Germline values: CDR1 SGHTA, CDR2 FQGTGA. V lost 0 bases, J lost 2 bases, and 6 bases stayed unmatched. The CDR3 is 17 amino acids. The CDR3 protein is CASSLTAGTSGPYEQYF. DNA of the CDR3: TGTGCCAGCAGCTTAACCGCCGGGACTAGCGGCCCCTACGAGCAGTACTTC.

The rearrangement links TRBV7-2 to TRBJ1-5; 9 bases fit TRBD1. Per germline, CDR1 SGHTA and CDR2 FQGNSA. The CDR3 totals 18 residues. J was trimmed by 0 bases and V by 3 bases; bases with no gene match: 9. The CDR3 is CASSLVIGQGFSNQPQHF. In nucleotides, the CDR3 is TGTGCCAGCAGCTTGGTTATAGGACAGGGGTTTAGCAATCAGCCCCAGCATTTT.

The chain carries TRBV4-3 and TRBJ1-4; D may be TRBD1 (5 bases). This CDR3 region has 16 residues. V gave up 1 base and J gave up 3 bases, with 12 bases separating them. Germline-derived CDR1 and CDR2 are LGHNA and YSLEER. For the CDR3, the DNA is TGCGCCAGCAGCCAAGTTTGGGAGGGGCCTAATGAAAAACTGTTTTTT. Amino acid sequence: CASSQVWEGPNEKLFF.

The chain carries TRBV6-1 and TRBJ2-5; possibly TRBD1 for D (6 bases). The DNA end is more similar to TRBJ2-7, so the J call may be wrong. Germline V CDR1 and CDR2: MNHNS, SASEGT. The CDR3 totals 14 residues. The CDR3 loop is CASSGYRDMYEQYF. The CDR3 DNA follows: TGTGCCAGCAGTGGCTACAGGGATATGTACGAGCAGTACTTC.

The chain joins TRBV19 to TRBJ1-2; D is unresolved. The length of the CDR3 is 14 residues. Trimming shortened V by 2 bases and J by 7 bases, and 14 bases separated the two germline ends. Germline V gene sequence: CDR1 LNHDA, CDR2 SQIVND (reference sequence). CDR3 sequence (DNA): TGTGCCAGTAGTATAAGCTTAGTAAACCCTGGCTACACCTTC. Its translation is CASSISLVNPGYTF.

The chain combines TRBV6-5 with TRBJ1-2; 8 bases fit TRBD1. This CDR3 contains 15 residues. CDR1 MNHEY and CDR2 SVGAGI come from the germline V gene. The trim removed 0 bases at V and 7 bases at J, leaving 7 bases unmatched. The CDR3 DNA sequence: TGTGCCAGCAGTTACTCGTTAGAAACAGGGGGTGGCTACACCTTC. It specifies CASSYSLETGGGYTF.

This chain connects TRBV4-3 to TRBJ1-5, with a tentative D call TRBD1 (6 bases). This CDR3 has 16 amino acids. V lost 1 base, J lost 4 bases, and 14 bases lay in between. The V gene's germline CDR1 is LGHNA and CDR2 YSLEER. The CDR3 loop reads CASSQGVAGDNQPQHF. In nucleotides, the CDR3 is TGCGCCAGCAGCCAAGGGGTGGCAGGGGATAATCAGCCCCAGCATTTT.

This clone was seen a few times. The chain couples TRBV7-3 to TRBJ1-1, with D possibly being TRBD1 (5 bases). This CDR3 is built from 14 residues. V was clipped by 5 bases and J by 1 base, with 11 bases between them. Germline assignment: CDR1 SGHTA and CDR2 FQGTGA. CDR3 DNA: TGTGCCAGCAGCCGCCTCGGACAGAACACTGAAGCTTTCTTT. Encoded protein: CASSRLGQNTEAFF.